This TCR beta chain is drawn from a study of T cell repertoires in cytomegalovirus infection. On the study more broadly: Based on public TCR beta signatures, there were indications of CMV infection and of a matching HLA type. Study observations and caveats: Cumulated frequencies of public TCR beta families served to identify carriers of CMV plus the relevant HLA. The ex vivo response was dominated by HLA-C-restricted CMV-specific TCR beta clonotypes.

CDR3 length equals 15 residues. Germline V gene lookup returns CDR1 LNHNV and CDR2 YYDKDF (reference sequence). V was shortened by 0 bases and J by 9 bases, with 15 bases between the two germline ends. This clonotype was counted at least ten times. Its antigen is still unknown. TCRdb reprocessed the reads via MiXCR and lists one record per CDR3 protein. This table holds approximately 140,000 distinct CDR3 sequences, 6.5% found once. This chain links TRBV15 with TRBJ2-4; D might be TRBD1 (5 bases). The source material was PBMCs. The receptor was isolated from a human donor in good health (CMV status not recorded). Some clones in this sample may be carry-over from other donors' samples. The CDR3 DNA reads TGTGCCACCAGCAGAGAGTACAGGAAGACGAGCATTCAGTACTTC. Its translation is CATSREYRKTSIQYF.